Each of the 13 T cell receptor beta chains below was sequenced from the same sample in a study of CD8 T cells in ankylosing spondylitis. TCRdb used MiXCR to reprocess the 5' RACE reads, holding one entry per CDR3 protein. Among about 36,000 distinct CDR3 sequences listed, 5.5% to 7.5% were seen once. The sequenced sample was blood, either unsorted or a sorted T cell fraction (not recorded which). These receptors all come from a male donor with ankylosing spondylitis or in good health (not recorded which).

A word on this clonotype: A much more abundant neighbour one base away suggests this may be a read error. The chain uses TRBV2 and TRBJ2-7, with a possible D match to TRBD1 (5 bases). The CDR3 totals 13 residues. CDR1 is SNHLY, CDR2 FYNNEI, per germline. CDR3 residues: CVSSDRGRTEQYF. The CDR3 DNA follows: TGTGTCAGCAGTGACCGCGGCAGGACAGAGCAGTACTTC.

This clonotype was seen at least ten times. V usage is TRBV28 and J usage is TRBJ2-7; 8 bases agree with TRBD1. V lost 2 bases and J lost 7; bases outside the gene matches: 4. CDR3 size: 13 residues. Germline values: CDR1 MDHEN, CDR2 SYDVKM. The CDR3 is CASSLQGAGEQYF. CDR3 nucleotides: TGTGCCAGCAGTTTACAGGGGGCTGGAGAGCAGTACTTC.

This clonotype was counted ten times or more. V and J are TRBV4-1 and TRBJ2-3, with D hard to call. V lost 3 bases and J 6 bases, leaving 7 bases between the germline ends. CDR1 and CDR2 from the germline V gene are MGHRA and YSYEKL. CDR3 length: 12 amino acids. CDR3 bases: TGCGCCAGCAGCCAGCGATCGGATACGCAGTATTTT. Translated, it gives CASSQRSDTQYF.

The table lists this clonotype with many counts. The chain couples TRBV6-4 to TRBJ1-6; D might be TRBD1 (5 bases). Germline V gives CDR1 MRHNA, CDR2 SNTAGT. V lost 2 bases to trimming and J lost 7 bases, with 9 bases between them. The CDR3 extends over 14 amino acids. CDR3 sequence: CASSDRAGNSPLHF. The DNA for the CDR3 is TGTGCCAGCAGTGACCGGGCAGGGAATTCACCCCTCCACTTT.

This clonotype was counted ten times or more. This chain uses TRBV5-1 with TRBJ2-6, with D unresolved. Trimming shortened V by 4 bases and J by 0 bases, and 8 bases separated the two germline ends. Germline V gene lookup returns CDR1 SGHRS and CDR2 YFSETQ. The CDR3 has 15 amino acids. CDR3 sequence: CASSPHASGANVLTF. CDR3 sequence (DNA): TGCGCCAGCAGCCCCCACGCCTCTGGGGCCAACGTCCTGACTTTC.

This clonotype was seen ten or more times. The chain uses TRBV3-1 and TRBJ2-1; D is unclear. The germline V gene encodes CDR1 LGHDT and CDR2 YNNKEL (reference sequence). V was clipped by 0 bases and J by 9 bases, with 3 bases between them. The CDR3 is made up of 11 amino acids. CDR3 bases: TGTGCCAGCAGCCAAGAACTTGAGCAGTTCTTC. It specifies CASSQELEQFF.

This clonotype was recorded many times. This chain links TRBV30 with TRBJ2-1; 7 positions agree with TRBD1. The germline V gene has CDR1 GTSNPN and CDR2 SVGIG (reference sequence). The CDR3 runs to 18 residues. V gave up 0 bases and J gave up 10 bases; unmatched junction bases: 21. The CDR3 region is CAWSVIEFGVTGPNEQFF. The CDR3 region has the DNA TGTGCCTGGAGTGTAATCGAATTTGGGGTGACAGGGCCCAACGAGCAGTTCTTC.

This clonotype was seen ten or more times. The chain combines TRBV27 with TRBJ2-5; 8 bases map to TRBD2. The V segment lost 5 bases and the J segment 2 bases; nucleotides outside the gene matches: 10. CDR3 size: 16 residues. Germline values: CDR1 MNHEY, CDR2 SMNVEV (reference sequence). Written as DNA, the CDR3 is TGTGCCAGCAGTCCTACTAGCGGTTGGTCACAAGAGACCCAGTACTTC. It translates to CASSPTSGWSQETQYF.

By proportion, this clonotype is medium-sized (0.01 to 0.1%). The genes are TRBV5-5 and TRBJ2-1; D gene uncertain. The germline CDR1 and CDR2 sequences are SGHKS and YYEKEE (reference sequence). CDR3 length: 12 residues. V lost 3 bases, J lost 6 bases, and 7 bases lay in between. This CDR3 is CASSWATNEQFF. The CDR3 bases are TGTGCCAGCAGCTGGGCCACCAATGAGCAGTTCTTC.

This clonotype was counted at least ten times. The rearrangement links TRBV5-1 to TRBJ2-3; D is unresolved. Germline lookup yields CDR1 SGHRS and CDR2 YFSETQ. The CDR3 contains 15 residues. V shed 0 bases and J shed 2 bases, with 10 bases lying between them. The CDR3 DNA sequence: TGCGCCAGCAGCTTGGTCGACCCTACCACAGATACGCAGTATTTT. Encoded protein: CASSLVDPTTDTQYF. The whole variable domain, filled in from reference TRBV5-1 and TRBJ2-3, reads KAGVTQTPRYLIKTRGQQVTLSCSPISGHRSVSWYQQTPGQGLQFLFEYFSETQRNKGNFPGRFSGRQFSNSRSEMNVSTLELGDSALYLCASSLVDPTTDTQYFGPGTRLTVL.

This clonotype showed up many times. The V gene is TRBV5-1, the J gene TRBJ2-1, with D perhaps matching TRBD1 (6 bases). Germline V lookup: CDR1 SGHRS, CDR2 YFSETQ. The CDR3 totals 14 residues. The V end lost 2 bases, the J end lost 5 bases, and 11 bases lay between the germline ends. The CDR3 sequence: CASSFRGIHNEQFF. The CDR3 nucleotides are TGCGCCAGCAGCTTCAGGGGTATCCACAATGAGCAGTTCTTC.

This clonotype was counted many times. This chain's CDR3 is CASSQDLTVPYEQYF. CDR3 DNA sequence: TGCGCCAGCAGCCAAGATTTAACGGTTCCCTACGAGCAGTACTTC. V and J are TRBV4-1 and TRBJ2-7; D is uncertain. V lost 0 bases to trimming and J lost 2 bases, with 11 bases between them. Germline CDR1 is MGHRA and CDR2 is YSYEKL. The CDR3 is 15 amino acids.

This clonotype was seen repeatedly, ten times or more. This chain links TRBV3-1 with TRBJ2-2; 9 bases align to TRBD1. CDR1 is LGHDT, CDR2 YNNKEL, per germline (reference sequence). The length of the CDR3 is 16 residues. J was trimmed by 5 bases and V by 4 bases; bases with no gene match: 8. CDR3 region: CASSPGQGRGTGELFF. For the CDR3, the DNA is TGTGCCAGCAGCCCGGGACAGGGAAGAGGGACCGGGGAGCTGTTTTTT.